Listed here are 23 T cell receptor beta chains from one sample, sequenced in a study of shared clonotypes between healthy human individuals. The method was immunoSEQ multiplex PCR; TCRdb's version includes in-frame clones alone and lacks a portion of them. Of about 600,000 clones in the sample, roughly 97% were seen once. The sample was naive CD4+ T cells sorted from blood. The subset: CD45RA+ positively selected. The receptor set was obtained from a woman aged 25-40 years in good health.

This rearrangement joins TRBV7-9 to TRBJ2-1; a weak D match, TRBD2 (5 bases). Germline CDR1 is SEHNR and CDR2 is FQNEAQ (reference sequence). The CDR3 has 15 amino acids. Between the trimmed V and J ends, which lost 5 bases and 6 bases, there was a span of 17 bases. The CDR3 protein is CASSASLPRVNEQFF. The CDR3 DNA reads TGTGCCAGCAGCGCATCCCTTCCGAGGGTCAATGAGCAGTTCTTC. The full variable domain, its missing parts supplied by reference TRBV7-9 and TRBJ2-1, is DTGVSQNPRHKITKRGQNVTFRCDPISEHNRLYWYRQTLGQGPEFLTYFQNEAQLEKSRLLSDRFSAERPKGSFSTLEIQRTEQGDSAMYLCASSASLPRVNEQFFGPGTRLTVL.

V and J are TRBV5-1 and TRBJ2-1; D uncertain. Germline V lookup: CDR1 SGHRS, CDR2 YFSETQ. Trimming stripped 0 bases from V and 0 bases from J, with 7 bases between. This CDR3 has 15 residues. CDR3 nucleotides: TGCGCCAGCAGCTTGGATGATAGCTCCTACAATGAGCAGTTCTTC. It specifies CASSLDDSSYNEQFF.

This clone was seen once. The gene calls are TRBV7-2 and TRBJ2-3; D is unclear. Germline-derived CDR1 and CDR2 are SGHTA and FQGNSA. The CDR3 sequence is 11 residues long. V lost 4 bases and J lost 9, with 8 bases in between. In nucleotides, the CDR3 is TGTGCCAGCAGCTCCGGACGGACGCAGTATTTT. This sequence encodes CASSSGRTQYF.

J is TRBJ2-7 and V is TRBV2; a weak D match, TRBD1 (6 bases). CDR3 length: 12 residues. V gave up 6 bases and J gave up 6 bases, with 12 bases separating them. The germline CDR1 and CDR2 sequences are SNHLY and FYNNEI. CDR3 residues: CASSPQGIEQYF. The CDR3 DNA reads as TGTGCCAGCAGCCCACAGGGAATCGAGCAGTACTTC.

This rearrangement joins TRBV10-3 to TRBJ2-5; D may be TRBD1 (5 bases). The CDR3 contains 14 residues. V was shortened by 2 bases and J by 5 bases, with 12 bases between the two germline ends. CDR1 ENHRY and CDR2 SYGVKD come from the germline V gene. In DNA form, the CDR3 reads TGTGCCATCAGTGAGGGTGTGGGGCGGGAGACCCAGTACTTC. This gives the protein CAISEGVGRETQYF.

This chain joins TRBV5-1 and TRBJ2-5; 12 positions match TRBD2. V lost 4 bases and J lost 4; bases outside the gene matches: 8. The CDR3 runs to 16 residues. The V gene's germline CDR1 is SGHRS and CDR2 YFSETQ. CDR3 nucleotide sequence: TGCGCCAGCAGCCGCCGACTAGCGGGAGTTGGAGAGACCCAGTACTTC. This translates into CASSRRLAGVGETQYF.

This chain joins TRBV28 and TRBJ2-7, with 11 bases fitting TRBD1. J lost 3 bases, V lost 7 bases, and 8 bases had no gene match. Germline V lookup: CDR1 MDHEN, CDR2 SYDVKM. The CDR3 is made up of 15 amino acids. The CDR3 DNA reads TGTGCCAGCACCCCCGCCGGGACAGGGGGCTACGAGCAGTACTTC. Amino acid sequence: CASTPAGTGGYEQYF.

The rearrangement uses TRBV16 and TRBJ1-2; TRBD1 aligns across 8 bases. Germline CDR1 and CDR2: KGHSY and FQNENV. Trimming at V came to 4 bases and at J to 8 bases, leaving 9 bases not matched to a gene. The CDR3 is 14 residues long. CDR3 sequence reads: CASSLRPRDRGYTF. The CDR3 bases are TGTGCCAGCAGCCTCCGACCCCGGGACAGGGGCTACACCTTC.

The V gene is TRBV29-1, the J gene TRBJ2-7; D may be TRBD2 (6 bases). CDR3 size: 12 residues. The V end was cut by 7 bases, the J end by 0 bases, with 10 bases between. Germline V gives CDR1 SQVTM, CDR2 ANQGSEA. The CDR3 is CSAGRSSYEQYF. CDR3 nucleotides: TGCAGCGCGGGGAGGAGCTCCTACGAGCAGTACTTC.

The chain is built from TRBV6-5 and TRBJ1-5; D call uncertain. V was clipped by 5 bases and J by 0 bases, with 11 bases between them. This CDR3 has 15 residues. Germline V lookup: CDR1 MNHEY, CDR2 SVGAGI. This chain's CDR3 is CASSPGRYSNQPQHF. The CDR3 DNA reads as TGTGCCAGCAGTCCCGGACGGTATAGCAATCAGCCCCAGCATTTT.

In nucleotides, the CDR3 is TGTGCCAGCAGCAGACTAGCGGGGGGACCCACTGAGCAGTTCTTC. Translation: CASSRLAGGPTEQFF. The chain combines TRBV6-6 with TRBJ2-1, with 13 bases matching TRBD2. There are 15 residues in the CDR3. Germline V gives CDR1 MNHNY, CDR2 SVGAGI (reference sequence). V lost 6 bases to trimming and J lost 9 bases; unmatched junction nucleotides: 8.

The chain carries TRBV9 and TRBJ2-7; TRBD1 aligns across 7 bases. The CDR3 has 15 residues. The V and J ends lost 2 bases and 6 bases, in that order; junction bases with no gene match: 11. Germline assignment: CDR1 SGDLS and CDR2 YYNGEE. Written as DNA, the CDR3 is TGTGCCAGCAGCGTGTCCGGGACAGTACAAGGCGAGCAGTACTTC. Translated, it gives CASSVSGTVQGEQYF. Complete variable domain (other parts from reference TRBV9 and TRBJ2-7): DSGVTQTPKHLITATGQRVTLRCSPRSGDLSVYWYQQSLDQGLQFLIQYYNGEERAKGNILERFSAQQFPDLHSELNLSSLELGDSALYFCASSVSGTVQGEQYFGPGTRLTVT.

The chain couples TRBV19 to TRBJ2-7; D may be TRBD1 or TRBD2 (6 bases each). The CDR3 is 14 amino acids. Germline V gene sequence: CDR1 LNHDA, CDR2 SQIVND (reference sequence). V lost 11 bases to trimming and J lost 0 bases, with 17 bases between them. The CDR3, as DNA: TGTGCCCGTACCACGGGGGCTATCTCCTACGAGCAGTACTTC. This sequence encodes CARTTGAISYEQYF.

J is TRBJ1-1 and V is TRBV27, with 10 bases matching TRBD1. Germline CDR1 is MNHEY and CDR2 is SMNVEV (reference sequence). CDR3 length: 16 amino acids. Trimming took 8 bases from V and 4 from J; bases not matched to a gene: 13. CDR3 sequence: CASQQRGQGYITEAFF. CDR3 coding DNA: TGTGCCAGCCAACAAAGGGGACAGGGGTACATCACTGAAGCTTTCTTT.

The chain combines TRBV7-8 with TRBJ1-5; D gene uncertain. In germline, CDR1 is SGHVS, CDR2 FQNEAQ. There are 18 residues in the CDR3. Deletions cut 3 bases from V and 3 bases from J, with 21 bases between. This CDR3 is CASSLGYRGVRNNQPQHF. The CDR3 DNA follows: TGTGCCAGCAGCTTGGGGTACCGGGGTGTTCGAAACAATCAGCCCCAGCATTTT.

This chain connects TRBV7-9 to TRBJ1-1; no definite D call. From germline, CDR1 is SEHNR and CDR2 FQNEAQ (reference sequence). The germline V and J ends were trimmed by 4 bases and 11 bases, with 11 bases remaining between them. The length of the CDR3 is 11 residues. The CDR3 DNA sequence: TGTGCCAGCAGCTCCGCAGAAAGGGCTTTCTTT. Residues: CASSSAERAFF.

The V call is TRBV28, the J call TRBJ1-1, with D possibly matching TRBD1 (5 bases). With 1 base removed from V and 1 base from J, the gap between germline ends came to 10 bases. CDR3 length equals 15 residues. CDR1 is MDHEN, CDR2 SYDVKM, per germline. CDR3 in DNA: TGTGCCAGCAGTTTATCACCGACAGAGAACACTGAAGCTTTCTTT. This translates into CASSLSPTENTEAFF.

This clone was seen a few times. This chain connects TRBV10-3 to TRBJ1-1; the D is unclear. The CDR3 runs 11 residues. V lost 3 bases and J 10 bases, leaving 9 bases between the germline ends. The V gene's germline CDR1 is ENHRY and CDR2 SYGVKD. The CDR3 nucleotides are TGTGCCATCAGTGAATATGGAGTAGCTTTCTTT. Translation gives CAISEYGVAFF.

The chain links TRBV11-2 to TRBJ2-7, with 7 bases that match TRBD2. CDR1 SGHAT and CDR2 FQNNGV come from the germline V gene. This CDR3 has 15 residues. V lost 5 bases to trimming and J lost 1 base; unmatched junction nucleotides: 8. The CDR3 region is CASSPRGSGSYEQYF. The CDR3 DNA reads TGTGCCAGCAGCCCCCGGGGTAGCGGGTCCTACGAGCAGTACTTC.

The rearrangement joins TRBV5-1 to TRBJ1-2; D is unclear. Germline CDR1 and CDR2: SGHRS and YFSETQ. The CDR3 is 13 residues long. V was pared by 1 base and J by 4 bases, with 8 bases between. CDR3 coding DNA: TGCGCCAGCAGCTTGAGAACCTCCTATGGCTACACCTTC. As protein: CASSLRTSYGYTF.

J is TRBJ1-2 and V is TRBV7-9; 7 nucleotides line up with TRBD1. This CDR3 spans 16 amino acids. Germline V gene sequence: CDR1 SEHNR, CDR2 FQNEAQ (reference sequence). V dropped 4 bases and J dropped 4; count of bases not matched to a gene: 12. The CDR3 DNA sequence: TGTGCCAGCAGCTCGCGTGGACAGGATAATCGCTATGGCTACACCTTC. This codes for CASSSRGQDNRYGYTF.

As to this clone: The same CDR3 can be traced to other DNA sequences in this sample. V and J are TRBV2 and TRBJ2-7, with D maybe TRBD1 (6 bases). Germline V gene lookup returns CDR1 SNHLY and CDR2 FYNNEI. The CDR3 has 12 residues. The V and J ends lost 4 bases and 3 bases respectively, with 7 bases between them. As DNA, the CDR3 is TGTGCCAGCAGTGCGGACAGCTACGAGCAGTACTTC. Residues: CASSADSYEQYF.

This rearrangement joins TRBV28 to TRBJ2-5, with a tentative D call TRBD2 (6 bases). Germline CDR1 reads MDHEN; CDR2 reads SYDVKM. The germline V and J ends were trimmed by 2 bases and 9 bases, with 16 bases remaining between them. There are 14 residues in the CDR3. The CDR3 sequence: CASSLSGSAGPQYF. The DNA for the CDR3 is TGTGCCAGCAGTTTAAGTGGCTCGGCGGGGCCCCAGTACTTC.